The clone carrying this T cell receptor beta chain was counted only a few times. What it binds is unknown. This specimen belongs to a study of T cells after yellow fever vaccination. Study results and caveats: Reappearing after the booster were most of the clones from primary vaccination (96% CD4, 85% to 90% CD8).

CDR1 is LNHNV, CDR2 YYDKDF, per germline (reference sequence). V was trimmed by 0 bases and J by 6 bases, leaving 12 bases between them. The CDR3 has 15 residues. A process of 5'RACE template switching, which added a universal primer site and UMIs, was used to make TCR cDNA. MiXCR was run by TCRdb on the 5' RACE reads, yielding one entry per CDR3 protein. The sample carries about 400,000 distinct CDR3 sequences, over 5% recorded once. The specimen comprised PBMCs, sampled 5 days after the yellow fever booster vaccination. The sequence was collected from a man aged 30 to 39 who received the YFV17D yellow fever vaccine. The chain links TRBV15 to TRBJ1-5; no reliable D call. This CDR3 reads CATSRDRRVGQPQHF. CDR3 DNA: TGTGCCACCAGCAGAGATCGGAGGGTCGGTCAGCCCCAGCATTTT.